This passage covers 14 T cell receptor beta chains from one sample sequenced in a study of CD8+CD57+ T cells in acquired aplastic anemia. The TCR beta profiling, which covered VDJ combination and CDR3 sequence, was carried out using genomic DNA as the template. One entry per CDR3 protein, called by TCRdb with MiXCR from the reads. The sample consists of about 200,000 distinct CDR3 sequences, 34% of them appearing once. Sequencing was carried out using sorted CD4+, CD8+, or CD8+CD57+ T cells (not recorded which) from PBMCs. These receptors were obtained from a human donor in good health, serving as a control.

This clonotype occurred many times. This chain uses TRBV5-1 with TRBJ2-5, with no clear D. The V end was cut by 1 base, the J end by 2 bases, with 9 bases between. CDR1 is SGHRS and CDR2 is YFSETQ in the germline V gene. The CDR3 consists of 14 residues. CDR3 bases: TGCGCCAGCAGCTTGTGGCACTCGCAAGAGACCCAGTACTTC. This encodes CASSLWHSQETQYF.

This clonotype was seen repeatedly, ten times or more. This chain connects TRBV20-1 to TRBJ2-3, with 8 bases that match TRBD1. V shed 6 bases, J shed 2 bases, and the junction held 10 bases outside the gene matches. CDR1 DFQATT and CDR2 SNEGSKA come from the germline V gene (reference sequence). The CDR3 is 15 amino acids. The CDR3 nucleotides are TGCAGTGCCCCGAGCAGGACAGGGAACACAGATACGCAGTATTTT. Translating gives CSAPSRTGNTDTQYF.

The CDR3 DNA follows: TGCGCCAGCACCGGGGACAGGGAGTATGGCTACACCTTC. This translates into CASTGDREYGYTF. V usage is TRBV10-2 and J usage is TRBJ1-2, with TRBD1 matching over 9 bases. Germline V gene lookup returns CDR1 WSHSY and CDR2 SAAADI. Trimming took 7 bases from V and 5 from J; bases not matched to a gene: 5. The CDR3 totals 13 residues.

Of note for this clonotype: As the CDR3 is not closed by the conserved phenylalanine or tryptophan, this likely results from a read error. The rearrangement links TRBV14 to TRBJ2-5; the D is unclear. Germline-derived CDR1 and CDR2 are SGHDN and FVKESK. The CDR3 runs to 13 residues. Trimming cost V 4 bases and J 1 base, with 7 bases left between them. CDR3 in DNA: TGTGCCAGCAGCCGCGGTCTCCAAGAGACCCAGTACCTC. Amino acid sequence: CASSRGLQETQYL.

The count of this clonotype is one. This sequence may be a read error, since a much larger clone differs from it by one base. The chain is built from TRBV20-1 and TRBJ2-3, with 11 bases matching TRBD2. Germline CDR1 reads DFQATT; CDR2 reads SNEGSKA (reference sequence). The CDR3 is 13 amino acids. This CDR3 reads CSALAGGTDTQCF. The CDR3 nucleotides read TGCAGTGCTCTAGCGGGGGGCACAGATACGCAGTGTTTT.

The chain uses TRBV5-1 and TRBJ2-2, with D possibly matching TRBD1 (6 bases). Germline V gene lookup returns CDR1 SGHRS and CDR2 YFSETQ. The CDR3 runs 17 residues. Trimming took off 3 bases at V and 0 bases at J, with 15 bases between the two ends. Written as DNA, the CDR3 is TGCGCCAGCAGCTGGGGGACAACAGGGTCGAACACCGGGGAGCTGTTTTTT. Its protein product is CASSWGTTGSNTGELFF.

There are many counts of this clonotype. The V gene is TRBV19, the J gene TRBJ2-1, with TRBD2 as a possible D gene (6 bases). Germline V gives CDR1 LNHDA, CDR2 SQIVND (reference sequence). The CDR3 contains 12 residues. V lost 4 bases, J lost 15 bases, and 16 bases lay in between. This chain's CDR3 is CASSRWGREAFF. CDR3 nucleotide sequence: TGTGCCAGTAGTAGGTGGGGCAGGGAGGCGTTCTTC.

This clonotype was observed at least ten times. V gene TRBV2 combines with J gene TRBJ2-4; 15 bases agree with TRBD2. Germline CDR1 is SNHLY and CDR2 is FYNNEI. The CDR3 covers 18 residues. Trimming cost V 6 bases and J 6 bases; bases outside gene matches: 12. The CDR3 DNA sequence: TGTGCCAGCAGCCTGAGGGGACTAGCGGGGGGAGTAAGAAACATTCAGTACTTC. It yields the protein CASSLRGLAGGVRNIQYF. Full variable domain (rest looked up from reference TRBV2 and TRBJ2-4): EPEVTQTPSHQVTQMGQEVILRCVPISNHLYFYWYRQILGQKVEFLVSFYNNEISEKSEIFDDQFSVERPDGSNFTLKIRSTKLEDSAMYFCASSLRGLAGGVRNIQYFGAGTRLSVL.

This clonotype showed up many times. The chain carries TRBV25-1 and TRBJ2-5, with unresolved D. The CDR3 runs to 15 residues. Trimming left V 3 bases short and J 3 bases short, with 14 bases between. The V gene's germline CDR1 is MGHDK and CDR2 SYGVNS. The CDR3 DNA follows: TGTGCCAGCAGTGATTTCGGACCCAAGAAAGAGACCCAGTACTTC. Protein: CASSDFGPKKETQYF.

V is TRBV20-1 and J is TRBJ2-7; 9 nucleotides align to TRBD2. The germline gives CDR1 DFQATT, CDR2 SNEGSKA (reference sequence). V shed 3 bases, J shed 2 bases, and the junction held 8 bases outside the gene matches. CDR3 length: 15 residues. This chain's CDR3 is CSASSTAGGTYEQYF. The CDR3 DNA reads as TGCAGTGCTAGTTCGACCGCGGGGGGGACCTACGAGCAGTACTTC.

The CDR3 DNA sequence: TGTGCCAGCAGCTTAGCGGGGGGGGTCACAGATACGCAGTATTTT. It translates to CASSLAGGVTDTQYF. This sequence joins TRBV7-2 and TRBJ2-3; 7 bases map to TRBD2. Germline V gene data show CDR1 as SGHTA and CDR2 as FQGNSA. The CDR3 totals 15 residues. Trimming took 0 bases from V and 2 from J; bases not matched to a gene: 2.

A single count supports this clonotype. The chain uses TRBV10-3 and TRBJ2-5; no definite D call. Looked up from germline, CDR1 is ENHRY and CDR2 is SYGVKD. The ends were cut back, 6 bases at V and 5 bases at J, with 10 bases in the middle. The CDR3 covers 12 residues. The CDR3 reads CAIRPNGETQYF. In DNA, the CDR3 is TGTGCCATCAGACCAAACGGGGAGACCCAGTACTTC.

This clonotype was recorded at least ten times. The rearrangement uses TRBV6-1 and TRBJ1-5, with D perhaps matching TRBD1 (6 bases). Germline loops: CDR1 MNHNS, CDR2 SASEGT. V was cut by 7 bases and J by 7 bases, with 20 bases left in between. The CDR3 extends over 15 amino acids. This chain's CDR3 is CASTPSPTGIQPQHF. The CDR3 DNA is TGTGCCAGCACCCCCAGTCCTACAGGGATCCAGCCCCAGCATTTT.

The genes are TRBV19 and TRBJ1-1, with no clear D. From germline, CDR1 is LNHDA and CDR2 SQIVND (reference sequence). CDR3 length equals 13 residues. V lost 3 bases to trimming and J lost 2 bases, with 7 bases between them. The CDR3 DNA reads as TGTGCCAGTAGTATGGGAAGCAACACTGAAGCTTTCTTT. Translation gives CASSMGSNTEAFF.